The text below deals with one T cell receptor (beta chain). V lost 2 bases and J lost 7, with 18 bases in between. Germline CDR1 and CDR2: MDHEN and SYDVKM. The CDR3 runs 16 residues. The sample belongs to a study of blood T cell repertoires in COVID-19. Study-wide context: Samples taken during acute and convalescent COVID-19 were collected in the United States, Italy and Spain.

In the study's own analysis: Estimation of nucleated cell counts relied on the amplification of reference gene primers. Repertoires were generated with immunoSEQ multiplex PCR, while TCRdb's copy carries only in-frame clones and drops some. From that table come the V and J calls and clone size; the DNA was used to work out D and trimming. The table includes roughly 200,000 clones, 80% to 90% detected once. Sequenced: peripheral blood. V and J are TRBV28 and TRBJ1-5; tentative D call: TRBD1 (5 bases). This TCR was sampled from a man aged 60 to 69 with acute or convalescent COVID-19. Here the CDR3 DNA reads TGTGCCAGCAGTTTAGGGGCCCGGGGAGGGGCCCAGCCCCAGCATTTT. This encodes CASSLGARGGAQPQHF.